This is a list of T cell receptor beta chains from one sample in a study of T cells in localized non-small cell lung cancer. Data came from immunoSEQ multiplex PCR; TCRdb stores just in-frame clones and leaves some out. Here the sample spans under 15,000 clones, around 83% being singletons. The specimen comprised peripheral blood, sampled before any cancer treatment. The receptors derive from a male donor older than 55 with stage III lung adenocarcinoma. Both conserved end residues are part of each CDR3. A D gene is named only where the DNA matches it firmly. Some rows mark clone size as missing; the rest say once, few, many or name a class of expanded clone.

TRBJ1-1 TRBV11-1 - TRBD1 CASSARGPNTEAFF TGTGCCAGCAGCGCCAGGGGGCCGAACACTGAAGCTTTCTTT
TRBJ1-6 TRBV30 - - CAWRNHRSSYNSPLHF TGTGCCTGGAGGAACCACAGGAGCTCCTATAATTCACCCCTCCACTTT
TRBJ1-6 TRBV12-5 - - CASGQQGSGGNSPLHF TGTGCTAGTGGCCAACAGGGAAGTGGTGGGAATTCACCCCTCCACTTT
TRBJ2-6 TRBV19 - - CASIGASAGANVLTF TGTGCCAGTATAGGCGCTAGCGCCGGGGCCAACGTCCTGACTTTC
TRBJ1-3 TRBV4-2 - TRBD1 CASSQDHDRAESGNTIYF TGTGCCAGCAGCCAAGATCATGACAGGGCCGAGTCTGGAAACACCATATATTTT
TRBJ2-3 TRBV10-1 - - CASLGVEGGADTQYF TGCGCCAGCTTAGGAGTAGAGGGAGGCGCAGATACGCAGTATTTT
TRBJ2-7 TRBV5-4 - - CASSFRQVQYF TGTGCCAGCAGCTTTCGACAGGTTCAGTACTTC
TRBJ2-7 TRBV5-5 - - CASSFSDSSYEQYF TGTGCCAGCAGCTTCTCGGACAGTTCCTACGAGCAGTACTTC
TRBJ1-1 TRBV4-1 - - CATGPGPMNTEAFF TGCGCCACGGGGCCCGGGCCCATGAACACTGAAGCTTTCTTT
TRBJ2-7 TRBV27 - - CASSLGPVFPEQYF TGTGCCAGCAGTTTAGGCCCCGTGTTCCCCGAGCAGTACTTC
TRBJ2-2 TRBV5-6 - - CASSSGANTGELFF TGTGCCAGCAGCTCAGGAGCGAACACCGGGGAGCTGTTTTTT
TRBJ1-5 TRBV10-1 - - CASSEPNGILNRLNSNQPQHF TGCGCCAGCAGTGAGCCGAACGGTATCTTGAACCGATTAAATAGCAATCAGCCCCAGCATTTT
TRBJ1-2 TRBV5-1 few TRBD1 CASSLDGSGQGASRYGYTF TGCGCCAGCAGCTTGGATGGGTCGGGACAGGGGGCGTCTCGCTATGGCTACACCTTC
TRBJ2-3 TRBV30 few TRBD2 CAWSVLAGGGTQYF TGTGCCTGGAGTGTACTAGCGGGAGGTGGTACGCAGTATTTT
TRBJ1-2 TRBV2 - TRBD1 CASSRTGYLYGYTF TGTGCCAGCAGCCGGACAGGGTATCTCTATGGCTACACCTTC
TRBJ1-5 TRBV5-4 - - CASSQDWLNQPQHF TGTGCCAGCAGCCAGGACTGGCTCAATCAGCCCCAGCATTTT
TRBJ2-1 TRBV27 once - CASRRRGLPNEQFF TGTGCCAGCCGACGGCGGGGACTGCCCAATGAGCAGTTCTTC
TRBJ2-3 TRBV6-1 - TRBD2 CASSQGGSGRGDTQYF TGTGCCAGCAGTCAAGGGGGTAGCGGGAGGGGAGATACGCAGTATTTT
TRBJ2-1 TRBV4-1 once TRBD2 CASSQGGAGAPFSSYNEQFF TGCGCCAGCAGCCAAGGGGGAGCGGGAGCCCCCTTTTCCTCCTACAATGAGCAGTTCTTC
TRBJ1-4 TRBV14 - - CASSQARGLLAEKLFF TGTGCCAGCAGCCAAGCTCGGGGTCTGCTTGCGGAAAAACTGTTTTTT
TRBJ2-1 TRBV2 - TRBD2 CASMTSGLYNEQFF TGTGCCAGCATGACTAGCGGGCTGTACAATGAGCAGTTCTTC
TRBJ1-1 TRBV18 few - CASRTQGSTEAFF TGTGCCAGCAGAACTCAGGGAAGCACTGAAGCTTTCTTT
TRBJ2-1 TRBV11-3 - - CASSLGVRSSEQFF TGTGCCAGCAGCTTAGGGGTTAGGTCGAGTGAGCAGTTCTTC